The 12 T cell receptor beta chains in this list originate from one sample, sequenced in a study of cytomegalovirus exposure and HLA in healthy donors. PCR employed 60 Vbeta and 13 Jbeta primers. Clones were sequenced by immunoSEQ multiplex PCR, and TCRdb holds only the in-frame ones, with some missing. The data hold some 130,000 clones, with 80% observed a single time. The sequencing input was PBMCs. Receptors originate from a man between 25 and 39 years old in good health and CMV-seronegative.

This clone was seen a few times. The J gene is TRBJ2-4, the V gene TRBV6-6; weak D call: TRBD2 (6 bases). The CDR3 contains 14 residues. Trimming took 0 bases from V and 11 from J, leaving 14 bases between them. Germline assignment: CDR1 MNHNY and CDR2 SVGAGI (reference sequence). CDR3 loop: CASSYSGSGGVQYF. Here the CDR3 DNA reads TGTGCCAGCAGTTACTCGGGATCAGGAGGGGTTCAGTACTTC.

This clone was detected only a few times. CDR3 loop: CASSYRVAGLDTQYF. In DNA form, the CDR3 reads TGTGCCAGCAGTTACAGGGTAGCGGGGCTTGATACGCAGTATTTT. The V call is TRBV6-5, the J call TRBJ2-3; the match to TRBD2 covers 8 bases. J gave up 6 bases and V 2 bases, and 7 bases lay outside the gene matches. Germline V lookup: CDR1 MNHEY, CDR2 SVGAGI. This CDR3 region has 15 residues.

The table lists this clone with a count of one. The genes are TRBV5-1 and TRBJ2-7; 11 nucleotides align to TRBD1. The CDR3 is made up of 15 amino acids. V lost 3 bases to trimming and J lost 3 bases; unmatched junction nucleotides: 5. Germline V gives CDR1 SGHRS, CDR2 YFSETQ. The CDR3 protein is CASSSGQGGNYEQYF. DNA for the CDR3: TGCGCCAGCAGCTCGGGACAGGGGGGAAACTACGAGCAGTACTTC.

The chain uses TRBV5-1 and TRBJ2-1; 9 bases match TRBD2. Looked up from germline, CDR1 is SGHRS and CDR2 is YFSETQ. V shed 2 bases and J 5 bases; nucleotides not matched to a gene: 8. The CDR3 runs to 16 residues. CDR3: CASSFSLAGDHNEQFF. In DNA form, the CDR3 reads TGCGCCAGCAGCTTCTCCTTAGCGGGAGATCACAATGAGCAGTTCTTC.

This clone was seen a few times. V is TRBV6-1 and J is TRBJ2-7; TRBD2 matches 10 bases. This CDR3 comprises 16 residues. Germline CDR1 and CDR2: MNHNS and SASEGT. Germline trimming cut 3 bases from V and 4 bases from J; bases unmatched to any gene: 9. CDR3 coding DNA: TGTGCCAGCAGTGATCCGAGGACTAGCGGACGGTACGAGCAGTACTTC. Encoded protein: CASSDPRTSGRYEQYF.

The chain joins TRBV29-1 to TRBJ2-1; 8 bases are shared with TRBD2. The CDR3 covers 15 residues. The germline CDR1 and CDR2 sequences are SQVTM and ANQGSEA. The J segment lost 5 bases and the V segment lost 4 bases, leaving 10 bases of the junction unmatched. DNA for the CDR3: TGCAGCGTTGGTGGGCGACTAGCGACTGACAATGAGCAGTTCTTC. Translation: CSVGGRLATDNEQFF.

This chain connects TRBV7-2 to TRBJ2-7, with a possible D match to TRBD2 (5 bases). Germline V CDR1 and CDR2: SGHTA, FQGNSA. V gave up 0 bases and J gave up 4 bases, with 10 bases separating them. The CDR3 is 14 residues long. The CDR3: CASSLAASGYEQYF. CDR3 in DNA: TGTGCCAGCAGCTTAGCGGCAAGCGGTTACGAGCAGTACTTC. Combining the CDR3 with reference TRBV7-2 and TRBJ2-7 gives the whole variable domain GAGVSQSPSNKVTEKGKDVELRCDPISGHTALYWYRQSLGQGLEFLIYFQGNSAPDKSGLPSDRFSAERTGGSVSTLTIQRTQQEDSAVYLCASSLAASGYEQYFGPGTRLTVT.

The sample holds a few counts of this clone. The J gene is TRBJ1-3, the V gene TRBV6-1; D unresolved. V was clipped by 0 bases and J by 4 bases, with 10 bases between them. Germline loops: CDR1 MNHNS, CDR2 SASEGT. The CDR3 has 15 amino acids. CDR3 loop: CASSEAEGQGNTIYF. DNA for the CDR3: TGTGCCAGCAGTGAAGCTGAGGGTCAGGGAAACACCATATATTTT.

V and J are TRBV13 and TRBJ2-7, with D possibly matching TRBD2 (6 bases). V lost 5 bases to trimming and J lost 3 bases, with 11 bases between them. The CDR3 runs 13 residues. CDR1 is PRHDT, CDR2 FYEKMQ, per germline (reference sequence). The CDR3 DNA sequence: TGTGCCAGCAGCAGACGACTAGTCTACGAGCAGTACTTC. It codes for CASSRRLVYEQYF.

V and J are TRBV6-1 and TRBJ2-7; D remains ambiguous. CDR1 is MNHNS and CDR2 is SASEGT in the germline V gene. The CDR3 contains 11 residues. V lost 3 bases, J lost 6 bases, and 6 bases lay in between. CDR3 amino acids: CASSDVREQYF. CDR3 bases: TGTGCCAGCAGTGACGTGCGCGAGCAGTACTTC.

The CDR3 reads CAWSGSSGLEQYF. As DNA, the CDR3 is TGTGCCTGGAGTGGGTCTAGCGGCCTGGAGCAGTACTTC. The chain has TRBV30 and TRBJ2-7; 7 bases align to TRBD2. Germline trimming cut 1 base from V and 7 bases from J; bases unmatched to any gene: 7. This CDR3 contains 13 residues. CDR1 and CDR2 from the germline V gene are GTSNPN and SVGIG (reference sequence).

V is TRBV30 and J is TRBJ2-2, with 7 bases lining up with TRBD2. Germline values: CDR1 GTSNPN, CDR2 SVGIG (reference sequence). The J segment lost 0 bases and the V segment lost 8 bases, leaving 6 bases of the junction unmatched. The CDR3 length is 14 residues. CDR3: CARQGLANTGELFF. DNA of the CDR3: TGTGCCCGACAAGGACTAGCGAACACCGGGGAGCTGTTTTTT.